The sequence of this T cell receptor (beta chain) was determined in a study of Graves' ophthalmopathy and Graves' hyperthyroidism. As the template, RNA transcripts were used to amplify TCR beta CDR3 regions. First-round RT-PCR relied on HTBI primers, and a second-round multiplex PCR came next. Via MiXCR, TCRdb re-called the multiplex PCR reads, giving one row per CDR3 protein. This table has over a million distinct CDR3 sequences, roughly two fifths appearing once. Only one count was recorded for this clonotype. The V gene end was trimmed by 1 base and the J gene end by 4 bases; junction bases not matched to a gene: 7. The CDR3 covers 15 residues. Germline assignment: CDR1 MDHEN and CDR2 SYDVKM.

The source material was peripheral blood or thyroid tissue (not recorded which). The receptor was isolated from an adult man with Graves' hyperthyroidism. The genes are TRBV28 and TRBJ2-7; 7 positions agree with TRBD1. CDR3 in DNA: TGTGCCAGCAGTTTATTTGTTAGGGGGCCGTACGAGCAGTACTTC. Translated: CASSLFVRGPYEQYF.